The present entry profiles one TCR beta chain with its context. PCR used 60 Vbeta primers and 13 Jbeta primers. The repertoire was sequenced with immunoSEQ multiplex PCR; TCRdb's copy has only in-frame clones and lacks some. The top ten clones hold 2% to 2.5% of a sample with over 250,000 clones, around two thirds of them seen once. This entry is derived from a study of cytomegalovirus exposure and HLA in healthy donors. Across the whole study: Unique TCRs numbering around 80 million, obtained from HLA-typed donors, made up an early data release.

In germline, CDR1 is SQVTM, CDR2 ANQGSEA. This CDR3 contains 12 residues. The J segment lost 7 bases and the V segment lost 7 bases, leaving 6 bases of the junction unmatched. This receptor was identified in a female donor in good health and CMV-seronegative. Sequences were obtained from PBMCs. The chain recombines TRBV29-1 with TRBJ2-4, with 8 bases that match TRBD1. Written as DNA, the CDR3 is TGCAGCGCTGGGACAGGCGGGAACATTCAGTACTTC. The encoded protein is CSAGTGGNIQYF.